The source of this TCR beta chain is a study of beta chain features in type 1 diabetes. Expressed TCRB transcripts were sequenced after all isolated RNA was converted to cDNA. Sequenced by immunoSEQ multiplex PCR; TCRdb stores in-frame clones only, minus some. The profile shows about 210,000 clones, approximately 11% of them singletons. Naive, central memory, regulatory and stem cell-like memory cells within the CD4+ compartment were sorted using CD45RO/CCR7/CD25/CD127/CD95/CD27. Concerning this clone itself: Its specificity is unknown.

Findings and caveats of the study: Among all four CD4+ subsets, Type 1 diabetes patients had TCRB CDR3s that were moderately but significantly shorter.

V was cut by 1 base and J by 3 bases, with 8 bases left in between. Per germline, CDR1 LNHNV and CDR2 YYDKDF (reference sequence). CDR3 length: 14 residues. The gene calls are TRBV15 and TRBJ2-3, with D unresolved. This TCR came from a man in his late teens or twenties in good health. Sample: central memory CD4+ T cells from blood. The CDR3 sequence: CATSRGGRTDTQYF. CDR3 bases: TGTGCCACCAGCAGAGGGGGAAGAACAGATACGCAGTATTTT.